These 27 T cell receptor beta chains were sequenced from one sample in a study of control samples from healthy donors and cancer patients. The method was immunoSEQ multiplex PCR; TCRdb's version includes in-frame clones alone and lacks a portion of them. The top ten clones hold 13% to 15% of a sample with tens of thousands of clones, around 90% of them seen once. The specimen sequenced was blood. These receptor sequences come from a woman aged 70-85 years in good health.

V gene TRBV10-2 combines with J gene TRBJ2-1, with a weak D call TRBD2 (6 bases). This CDR3 has 12 residues. V was pared by 4 bases and J by 10 bases, with 11 bases between. CDR1 is WSHSY, CDR2 SAAADI, per germline. CDR3 DNA: TGCGCCAGCAGTGTCATTCTAGCGGAGCAGTTCTTC. Amino acid sequence: CASSVILAEQFF.

J is TRBJ1-2 and V is TRBV6-5, with TRBD1 as a possible D gene (6 bases). The CDR3 is 12 amino acids. Trimming pared 5 bases from V and 4 bases from J, leaving 8 bases between. Germline-derived CDR1 and CDR2 are MNHEY and SVGAGI. CDR3 nucleotides: TGTGCCAGCAGTCTGGACAGCTATGGCTACACCTTC. Its protein product is CASSLDSYGYTF.

This chain connects TRBV6-1 to TRBJ2-3; 8 positions match TRBD1. Unmatched junction bases numbered 5, after V lost 3 bases and J lost 6 bases. Germline CDR1 is MNHNS and CDR2 is SASEGT. This CDR3 has 14 amino acids. The CDR3: CASSDRQGSDTQYF. The CDR3, as DNA: TGTGCCAGCAGTGACCGACAGGGGAGCGATACGCAGTATTTT.

This clone was detected only once. The genes are TRBV3-1 (or the pseudogene TRBV3-2) and TRBJ1-2; D is unresolved. With 1 base removed from V and 8 bases from J, the gap between germline ends came to 11 bases. Per the germline V gene, CDR1 is LGHDT and CDR2 is YNNKEL (reference sequence). There are 13 residues in the CDR3. Here the CDR3 reads CASSQGKGSGYTF. CDR3 coding DNA: TGTGCCAGCAGCCAAGGTAAAGGGTCGGGCTACACCTTC.

CDR3 region: CASSLELKGSYEQYF. CDR3 DNA: TGTGCCAGCAGCTTAGAATTAAAAGGCTCCTACGAGCAGTACTTC. The chain has TRBV7-8 and TRBJ2-7; D gene ambiguous. There are 15 residues in the CDR3. Looked up from germline, CDR1 is SGHVS and CDR2 is FQNEAQ. V was clipped by 1 base and J by 0 bases, with 10 bases between them.

DNA of the CDR3: TGTGCCAGCAGCTTAGTAGTGGGACCGAATGAAAAACTGTTTTTT. This encodes CASSLVVGPNEKLFF. The chain joins TRBV7-8 to TRBJ1-4, with a possible D match to TRBD1 (5 bases). CDR3 size: 15 residues. Germline V gives CDR1 SGHVS, CDR2 FQNEAQ. Trimming shortened V by 1 base and J by 5 bases, and 11 bases separated the two germline ends. Looking up the rest from reference TRBV7-8 and TRBJ1-4 gives the full variable domain: GAGVSQSPRYKVAKRGQDVALRCDPISGHVSLFWYQQALGQGPEFLTYFQNEAQLDKSGLPSDRFFAERPEGSVSTLKIQRTQQEDSAVYLCASSLVVGPNEKLFFGSGTQLSVL.

The rearrangement uses TRBV18 and TRBJ1-1, with TRBD1 matching 10 bases. With V trimmed by 3 bases and J by 4 bases, 5 bases remained unmatched. The CDR3 consists of 15 residues. Germline-derived CDR1 and CDR2 are KGHSH and LQKENI. The CDR3 here is CASSPGQGTGTEAFF. In DNA, the CDR3 is TGTGCCAGCTCACCGGGACAGGGGACGGGCACTGAAGCTTTCTTT.

The chain has TRBV11-2 and TRBJ2-1, with 14 bases lining up with TRBD2. Per germline, CDR1 SGHAT and CDR2 FQNNGV. The V segment lost 1 base and the J segment 6 bases; nucleotides outside the gene matches: 2. The CDR3 has 16 amino acids. The CDR3 reads CASSLAGTSGSNEQFF. As DNA, the CDR3 is TGTGCCAGCAGCTTAGCCGGGACTAGCGGGAGCAATGAGCAGTTCTTC.

The V and J genes are TRBV6-5 and TRBJ1-2, with a tentative D call TRBD1 (5 bases). CDR3 size: 13 residues. Germline V lookup: CDR1 MNHEY, CDR2 SVGAGI. V was trimmed by 2 bases and J by 8 bases, leaving 12 bases between them. CDR3 sequence: CASSYGAGVGYTF. The CDR3 bases are TGTGCCAGCAGTTACGGGGCCGGGGTCGGCTACACCTTC.

This chain joins TRBV5-8 and TRBJ2-1; D unclear. Germline assignment: CDR1 SGHTS and CDR2 YDEGEE. The CDR3 is 15 residues long. Trimming pared 3 bases from V and 2 bases from J, leaving 12 bases between. CDR3 bases: TGTGCCAGCAGCTCCGATGGGCTGGCCTACAATGAGCAGTTCTTC. Translation: CASSSDGLAYNEQFF.

This chain uses TRBV5-8 with TRBJ1-1; D gene unclear. Germline V lookup: CDR1 SGHTS, CDR2 YDEGEE. This CDR3 has 13 residues. V lost 2 bases and J 5 bases, leaving 10 bases between the germline ends. DNA for the CDR3: TGTGCCAGCAGCTTAAGAGGGTTGACTGAAGCTTTCTTT. Translating gives CASSLRGLTEAFF.

J is TRBJ2-7 and V is TRBV5-1; D may be TRBD1 or TRBD2 (6 bases each). With 0 bases removed from V and 2 bases from J, the gap between germline ends came to 9 bases. The CDR3 totals 14 residues. Germline lookup yields CDR1 SGHRS and CDR2 YFSETQ. The CDR3 DNA sequence: TGCGCCAGCAGCTTGGACAGGGAGGCCTACGAGCAGTACTTC. It is translated as CASSLDREAYEQYF.

V is TRBV19 and J is TRBJ1-5; D is undetermined. Trimming shortened V by 2 bases and J by 4 bases, and 18 bases separated the two germline ends. The CDR3 runs to 17 residues. Germline V gene data show CDR1 as LNHDA and CDR2 as SQIVND (reference sequence). Written as DNA, the CDR3 is TGTGCCAGTAGTATACCCCCTCGGAAGGGTCTGAATCAGCCCCAGCATTTT. Its protein product is CASSIPPRKGLNQPQHF.

The genes are TRBV2 and TRBJ2-7, with 8 nucleotides matching TRBD1. Losses at the gene ends were 3 bases for V and 5 bases for J; bases not matched to a gene: 9. Germline V gene lookup returns CDR1 SNHLY and CDR2 FYNNEI. There are 15 residues in the CDR3. The CDR3 DNA reads TGTGCCAGCAGTGAGTCGCGGACAGGGTCCAACGAGCAGTACTTC. Amino acids: CASSESRTGSNEQYF.

Notes on this clone: Other DNA sequences from this sample encode an identical CDR3 as well. The chain couples TRBV19 to TRBJ1-5; a weak D match, TRBD1 (6 bases). Per germline, CDR1 LNHDA and CDR2 SQIVND (reference sequence). This CDR3 has 13 amino acids. The ends were cut back, 6 bases at V and 6 bases at J, with 12 bases in the middle. The CDR3 protein is CASRRGAGQPQHF. The DNA of the CDR3 is TGTGCCAGTAGGAGGGGGGCGGGTCAGCCCCAGCATTTT.

The V and J genes are TRBV6-5 and TRBJ2-3; no firm D call. The CDR3 covers 15 residues. The germline V gene encodes CDR1 MNHEY and CDR2 SVGAGI. With 10 bases removed from V and 0 bases from J, the gap between germline ends came to 17 bases. The CDR3 loop is CATQRWDTSTDTQYF. In nucleotides, the CDR3 is TGTGCCACCCAACGGTGGGATACTAGCACAGATACGCAGTATTTT.

The V call is TRBV7-2, the J call TRBJ1-2, with 7 bases aligning to TRBD1. From germline, CDR1 is SGHTA and CDR2 FQGNSA. The CDR3 has 15 residues. Trimming at V came to 5 bases and at J to 3 bases, leaving 9 bases not matched to a gene. As DNA, the CDR3 is TGTGCCAGCAGCCCAGGGGGTGGGTCCTACTATGGCTACACCTTC. It yields the protein CASSPGGGSYYGYTF. The whole variable domain, filled in from reference TRBV7-2 and TRBJ1-2, reads GAGVSQSPSNKVTEKGKDVELRCDPISGHTALYWYRQSLGQGLEFLIYFQGNSAPDKSGLPSDRFSAERTGGSVSTLTIQRTQQEDSAVYLCASSPGGGSYYGYTFGSGTRLTVV.

This clone was observed once. The rearrangement uses TRBV5-8 and TRBJ2-7; 7 nucleotides agree with TRBD2. Germline CDR1 and CDR2: SGHTS and YDEGEE. V was clipped by 7 bases and J by 5 bases; unmatched bases: 12. The CDR3 is 14 amino acids. This CDR3 is CASGRRGGRDEQYF. The CDR3 nucleotides are TGTGCCAGCGGCAGACGCGGGGGACGCGACGAGCAGTACTTC.

This chain links TRBV27 with TRBJ1-5, with a tentative D call TRBD1 (5 bases). Trimming shortened V by 5 bases and J by 4 bases, and 6 bases separated the two germline ends. CDR1 and CDR2 from the germline V gene are MNHEY and SMNVEV (reference sequence). There are 12 residues in the CDR3. CDR3 DNA sequence: TGTGCCAGCAGTACAGGTAATCAGCCCCAGCATTTT. Translation: CASSTGNQPQHF.

V and J are TRBV30 and TRBJ2-2, with TRBD1 identical over 7 bases. The CDR3 has 13 amino acids. With 7 bases clipped from V and 2 bases from J, the junction kept 4 bases outside the gene matches. Germline CDR1 and CDR2: GTSNPN and SVGIG (reference sequence). CDR3 residues: CALGTANTGELFF. Written as DNA, the CDR3 is TGTGCCTTAGGGACAGCCAACACCGGGGAGCTGTTTTTT.

The rearrangement links TRBV5-1 to TRBJ1-6; D is uncertain. The germline V gene encodes CDR1 SGHRS and CDR2 YFSETQ. The CDR3 is 14 residues long. The V end lost 2 bases, the J end lost 10 bases, and 13 bases lay between the germline ends. The chain's CDR3 is CASSFEELGSPLHF. CDR3 sequence (DNA): TGCGCCAGCAGCTTCGAAGAACTGGGGTCACCCCTCCACTTT.

The chain combines TRBV18 with TRBJ2-3, with a possible D match to TRBD2 (6 bases). With 2 bases removed from V and 8 bases from J, the gap between germline ends came to 14 bases. The CDR3 totals 14 residues. Germline values: CDR1 KGHSH, CDR2 LQKENI. In nucleotides, the CDR3 is TGTGCCAGCTCACCATTGCCCGACGGGAGTACGCAGTATTTT. Translating gives CASSPLPDGSTQYF.

This chain uses TRBV29-1 with TRBJ1-1, with D maybe TRBD1 (5 bases). Trimming removed 6 bases at V and 1 base at J, with 21 bases between. CDR3 size: 16 residues. Germline CDR1 and CDR2: SQVTM and ANQGSEA. CDR3 DNA: TGCAGCGTGTCCCGACCGGGGGGGGGAGGGAACACTGAAGCTTTCTTT. Translating it yields CSVSRPGGGGNTEAFF.

This chain connects TRBV4-1 to TRBJ1-4, with TRBD1 as a possible D gene (5 bases). Trimming shortened V by 0 bases and J by 0 bases, and 17 bases separated the two germline ends. Germline V CDR1 and CDR2: MGHRA, YSYEKL. CDR3 length: 19 residues. DNA of the CDR3: TGCGCCAGCAGCCAAGATCTTGGGGCAGGGCTTGCAACTAATGAAAAACTGTTTTTT. Its protein product is CASSQDLGAGLATNEKLFF.

The rearrangement uses TRBV5-1 and TRBJ1-1, with 9 bases that match TRBD1. Germline values: CDR1 SGHRS, CDR2 YFSETQ. The CDR3 contains 16 residues. J lost 0 bases, V lost 0 bases, and 3 bases had no gene match. The CDR3 is CASSLETGGLNTEAFF. CDR3 DNA sequence: TGCGCCAGCAGCTTGGAGACAGGGGGTTTGAACACTGAAGCTTTCTTT. Together with reference TRBV5-1 and TRBJ1-1, the CDR3 gives the full variable domain: KAGVTQTPRYLIKTRGQQVTLSCSPISGHRSVSWYQQTPGQGLQFLFEYFSETQRNKGNFPGRFSGRQFSNSRSEMNVSTLELGDSALYLCASSLETGGLNTEAFFGQGTRLTVV.

The chain uses TRBV10-1 and TRBJ2-3, with 9 positions matching TRBD1. CDR3 length: 15 amino acids. After removal of 0 bases from V and 9 bases from J, the junction contained 7 bases not matched to a gene. Germline lookup yields CDR1 WNHNN and CDR2 SYGVQD (reference sequence). For the CDR3, the DNA is TGCGCCAGCAGTGAGTCTGGGGACAGGGTTGTGACGCAGTATTTT. Protein: CASSESGDRVVTQYF.

The V gene is TRBV5-6, the J gene TRBJ1-5; D unclear. Germline V CDR1 and CDR2: SGHDT, YYEEEE. The germline V and J ends were trimmed by 3 bases and 0 bases, with 13 bases remaining between them. The length of the CDR3 is 16 residues. CDR3 protein: CASSSFWDLSNQPQHF. The CDR3 DNA reads as TGTGCCAGCAGCTCATTCTGGGATCTTAGCAATCAGCCCCAGCATTTT. Full variable domain (remainder filled in from reference TRBV5-6 and TRBJ1-5): DAGVTQSPTHLIKTRGQQVTLRCSPKSGHDTVSWYQQALGQGPQFIFQYYEEEERQRGNFPDRFSGHQFPNYSSELNVNALLLGDSALYLCASSSFWDLSNQPQHFGDGTRLSIL.